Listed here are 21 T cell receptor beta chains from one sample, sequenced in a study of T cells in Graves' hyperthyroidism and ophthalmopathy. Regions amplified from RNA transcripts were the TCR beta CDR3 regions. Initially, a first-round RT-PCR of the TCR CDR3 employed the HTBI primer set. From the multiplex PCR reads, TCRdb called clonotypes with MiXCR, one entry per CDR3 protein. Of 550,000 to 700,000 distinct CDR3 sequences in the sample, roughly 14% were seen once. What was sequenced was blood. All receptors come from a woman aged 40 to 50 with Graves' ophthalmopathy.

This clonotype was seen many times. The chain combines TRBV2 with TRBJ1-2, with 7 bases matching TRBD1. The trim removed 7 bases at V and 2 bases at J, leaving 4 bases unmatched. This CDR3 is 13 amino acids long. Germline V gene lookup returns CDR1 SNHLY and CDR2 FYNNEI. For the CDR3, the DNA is TGTGCCAGCATCCTGGACAGGAACTATGGCTACACCTTC. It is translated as CASILDRNYGYTF.

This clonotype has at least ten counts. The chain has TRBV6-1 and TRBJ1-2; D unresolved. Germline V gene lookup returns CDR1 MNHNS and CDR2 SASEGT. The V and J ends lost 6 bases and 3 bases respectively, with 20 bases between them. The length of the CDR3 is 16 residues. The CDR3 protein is CASRPRIKPLDYGYTF. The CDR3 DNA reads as TGTGCCAGCAGGCCACGAATTAAGCCCCTTGACTATGGCTACACCTTC.

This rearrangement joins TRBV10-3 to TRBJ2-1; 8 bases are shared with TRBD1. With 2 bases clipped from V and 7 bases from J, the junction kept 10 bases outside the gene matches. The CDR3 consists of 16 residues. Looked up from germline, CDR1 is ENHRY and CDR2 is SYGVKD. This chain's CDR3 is CAISEGQGAGTNEQFF. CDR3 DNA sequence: TGTGCCATCAGTGAGGGTCAGGGGGCTGGTACAAATGAGCAGTTCTTC.

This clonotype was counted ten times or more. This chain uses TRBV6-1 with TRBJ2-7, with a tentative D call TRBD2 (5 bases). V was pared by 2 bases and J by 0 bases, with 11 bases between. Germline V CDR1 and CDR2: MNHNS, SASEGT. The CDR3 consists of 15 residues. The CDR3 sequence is CASSERRESSYEQYF. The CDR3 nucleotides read TGTGCCAGCAGTGAAAGACGGGAAAGCTCCTACGAGCAGTACTTC.

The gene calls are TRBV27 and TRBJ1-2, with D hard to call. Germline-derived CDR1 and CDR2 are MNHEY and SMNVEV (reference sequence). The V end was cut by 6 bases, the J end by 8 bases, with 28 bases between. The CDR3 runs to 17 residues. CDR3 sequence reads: CASSPSRGRDGYWGYTF. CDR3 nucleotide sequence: TGTGCCAGCAGCCCTAGCCGGGGTCGAGATGGGTATTGGGGCTACACCTTC.

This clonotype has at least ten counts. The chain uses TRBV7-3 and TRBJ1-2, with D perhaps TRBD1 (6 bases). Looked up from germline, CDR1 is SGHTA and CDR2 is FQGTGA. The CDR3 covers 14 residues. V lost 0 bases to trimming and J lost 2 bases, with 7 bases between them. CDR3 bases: TGTGCCAGCAGCTTAACCGGACAGAACTATGGCTACACCTTC. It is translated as CASSLTGQNYGYTF.

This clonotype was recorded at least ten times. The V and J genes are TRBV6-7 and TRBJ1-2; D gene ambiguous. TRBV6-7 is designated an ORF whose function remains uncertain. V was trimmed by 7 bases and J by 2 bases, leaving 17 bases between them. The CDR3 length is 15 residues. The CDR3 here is CASTNWNRSNYGYTF. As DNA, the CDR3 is TGTGCCAGCACTAACTGGAACAGAAGCAACTATGGCTACACCTTC.

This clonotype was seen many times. CDR3 in amino acids: CASSKQGLVTEAFF. Written as DNA, the CDR3 is TGTGCCAGTAGTAAACAGGGCCTGGTCACTGAAGCTTTCTTT. The V and J genes are TRBV19 and TRBJ1-1, with a tentative D call TRBD1 (6 bases). Deletions cut 4 bases from V and 4 bases from J, with 13 bases between. Looked up from germline, CDR1 is LNHDA and CDR2 is SQIVND (reference sequence). The CDR3 totals 14 residues. The full variable domain, rest sourced from reference TRBV19 and TRBJ1-1, is DGGITQSPKYLFRKEGQNVTLSCEQNLNHDAMYWYRQDPGQGLRLIYYSQIVNDFQKGDIAEGYSVSREKKESFPLTVTSAQKNPTAFYLCASSKQGLVTEAFFGQGTRLTVV.

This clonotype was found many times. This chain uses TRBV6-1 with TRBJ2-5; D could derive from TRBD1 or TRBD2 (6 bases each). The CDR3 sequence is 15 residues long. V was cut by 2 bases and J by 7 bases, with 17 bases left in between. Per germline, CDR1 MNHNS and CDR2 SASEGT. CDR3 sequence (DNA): TGTGCCAGCAGTGAAACAGGGCCACCGGAGGGGACCCAGTACTTC. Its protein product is CASSETGPPEGTQYF.

Written as DNA, the CDR3 is TGTGCCAGCAGCCCGCGGTCTGCAGGGGAAGGAAACACCATATATTTT. Amino acid sequence: CASSPRSAGEGNTIYF. The chain couples TRBV11-2 to TRBJ1-3; possible D gene TRBD1, 6 bases. This CDR3 has 16 amino acids. V was clipped by 5 bases and J by 4 bases, with 18 bases between them. Germline loops: CDR1 SGHAT, CDR2 FQNNGV.

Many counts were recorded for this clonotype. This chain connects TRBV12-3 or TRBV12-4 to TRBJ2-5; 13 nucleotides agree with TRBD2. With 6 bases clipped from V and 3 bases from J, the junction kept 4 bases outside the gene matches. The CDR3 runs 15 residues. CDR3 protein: CASSPTSGGEETQYF. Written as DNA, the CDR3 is TGTGCCAGCAGCCCTACTAGCGGGGGGGAAGAGACCCAGTACTTC.

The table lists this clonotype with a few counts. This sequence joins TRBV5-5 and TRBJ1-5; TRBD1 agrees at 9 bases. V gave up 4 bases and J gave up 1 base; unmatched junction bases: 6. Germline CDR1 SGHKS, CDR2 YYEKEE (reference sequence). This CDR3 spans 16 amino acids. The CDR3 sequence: CASSAGQGISNQPQHF. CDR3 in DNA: TGTGCCAGCAGCGCAGGACAGGGGATAAGCAATCAGCCCCAGCATTTT. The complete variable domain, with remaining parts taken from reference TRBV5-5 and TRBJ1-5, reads DAGVTQSPTHLIKTRGQQVTLRCSPISGHKSVSWYQQVLGQGPQFIFQYYEKEERGRGNFPDRFSARQFPNYSSELNVNALLLGDSALYLCASSAGQGISNQPQHFGDGTRLSIL.

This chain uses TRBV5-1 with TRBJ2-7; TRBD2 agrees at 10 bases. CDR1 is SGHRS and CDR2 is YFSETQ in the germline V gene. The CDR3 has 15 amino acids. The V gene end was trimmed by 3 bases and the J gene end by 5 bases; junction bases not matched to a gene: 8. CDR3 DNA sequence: TGCGCCAGCAGCTCTATAGCGGGAGGAGAGAACGAGCAGTACTTC. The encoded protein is CASSSIAGGENEQYF. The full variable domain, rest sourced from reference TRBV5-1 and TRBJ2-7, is KAGVTQTPRYLIKTRGQQVTLSCSPISGHRSVSWYQQTPGQGLQFLFEYFSETQRNKGNFPGRFSGRQFSNSRSEMNVSTLELGDSALYLCASSSIAGGENEQYFGPGTRLTVT.

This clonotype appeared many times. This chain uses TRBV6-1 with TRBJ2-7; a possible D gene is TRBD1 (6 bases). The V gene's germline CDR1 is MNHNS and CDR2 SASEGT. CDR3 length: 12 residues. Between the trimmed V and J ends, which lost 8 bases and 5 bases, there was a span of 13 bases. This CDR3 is CASAGTRDEQYF. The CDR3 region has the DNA TGTGCCAGCGCCGGGACAAGGGACGAGCAGTACTTC.

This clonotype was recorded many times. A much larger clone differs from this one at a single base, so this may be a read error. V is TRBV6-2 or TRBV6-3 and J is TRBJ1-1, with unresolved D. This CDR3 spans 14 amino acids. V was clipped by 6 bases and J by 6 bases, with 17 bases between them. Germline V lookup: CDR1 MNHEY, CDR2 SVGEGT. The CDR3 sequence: CASRTREARAEAFF. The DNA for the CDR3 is TGTGCCAGCAGGACACGGGAGGCGCGGGCTGAAGCTTTCTTT.

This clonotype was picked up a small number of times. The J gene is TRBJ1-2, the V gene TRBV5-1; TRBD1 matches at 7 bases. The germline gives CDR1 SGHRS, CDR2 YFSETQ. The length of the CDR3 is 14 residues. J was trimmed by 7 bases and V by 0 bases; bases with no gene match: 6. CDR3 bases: TGCGCCAGCAGCTTGGATGGGACAGATCTTGGCTACACCTTC. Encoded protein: CASSLDGTDLGYTF.

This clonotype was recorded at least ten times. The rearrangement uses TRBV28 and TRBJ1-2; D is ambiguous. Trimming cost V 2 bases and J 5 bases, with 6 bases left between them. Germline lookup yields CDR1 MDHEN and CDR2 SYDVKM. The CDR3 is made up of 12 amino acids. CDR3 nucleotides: TGTGCCAGCAGTTTAAGAAGTTATGGCTACACCTTC. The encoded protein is CASSLRSYGYTF.

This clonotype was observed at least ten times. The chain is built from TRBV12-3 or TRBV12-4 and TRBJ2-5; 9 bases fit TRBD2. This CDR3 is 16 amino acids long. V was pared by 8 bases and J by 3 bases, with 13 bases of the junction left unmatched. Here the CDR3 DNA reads TGTGCCAGCGCCTCCCCGGCGGGAGGGATTGAAGAGACCCAGTACTTC. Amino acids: CASASPAGGIEETQYF.

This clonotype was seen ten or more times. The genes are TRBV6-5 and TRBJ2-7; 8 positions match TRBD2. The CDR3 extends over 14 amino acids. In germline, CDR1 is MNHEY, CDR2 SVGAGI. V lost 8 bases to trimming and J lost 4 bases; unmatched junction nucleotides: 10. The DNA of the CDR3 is TGTGCCAGCGGGCAAAGCGGGAGCGGTTACGAGCAGTACTTC. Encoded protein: CASGQSGSGYEQYF.

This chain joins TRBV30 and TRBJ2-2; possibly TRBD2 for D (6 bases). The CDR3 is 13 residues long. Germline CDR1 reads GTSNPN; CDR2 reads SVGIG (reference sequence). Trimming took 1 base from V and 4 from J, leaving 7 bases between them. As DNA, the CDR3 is TGTGCCTGGAGTGAGACTAGCACCGGGGAGCTGTTTTTT. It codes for CAWSETSTGELFF.

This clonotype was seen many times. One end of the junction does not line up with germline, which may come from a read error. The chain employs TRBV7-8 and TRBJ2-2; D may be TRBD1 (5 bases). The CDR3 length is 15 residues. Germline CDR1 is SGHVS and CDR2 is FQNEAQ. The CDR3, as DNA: TGTGCCAACAGCAACCGGGTCCAGGGCACCGGGGAGCTGTTTTTT. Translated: CANSNRVQGTGELFF.